This TCR beta chain was observed in a study of T cell responses to AZD1222 COVID-19 vaccine. Turning to the study itself: Analysis merged second doses at about 4 or about 12 weeks.

The study's findings and limits: Repertoires were obtained only post-peak T cell response. The donor cohort was predominantly white British with a female majority, and clonal diversity may have been underestimated. Unmutated variant regions are reportedly the target of nearly half of TCRs that are spike-specific.

Concerning this clone: Its antigen remains unidentified.

The assay was immunoSEQ multiplex PCR, and TCRdb's table has in-frame clones only and misses some. This repertoire shows about 140,000 clones, almost 95% found once; its top ten account for about 2.5%. Sequencing was performed on peripheral blood, taken on day 0 of AZD1222 vaccination. This clonotype was obtained from an adult in good health.

The CDR3 coding sequence is TGTGCCAGCAGTTTGAGCGGGAAGGTCACAGATACGCAGTATTTT. Amino acid sequence: CASSLSGKVTDTQYF. The chain recombines TRBV28 with TRBJ2-3, with 7 bases matching TRBD2. The CDR3 covers 15 residues. The V gene's germline CDR1 is MDHEN and CDR2 SYDVKM. V dropped 3 bases and J dropped 2; count of bases not matched to a gene: 5.